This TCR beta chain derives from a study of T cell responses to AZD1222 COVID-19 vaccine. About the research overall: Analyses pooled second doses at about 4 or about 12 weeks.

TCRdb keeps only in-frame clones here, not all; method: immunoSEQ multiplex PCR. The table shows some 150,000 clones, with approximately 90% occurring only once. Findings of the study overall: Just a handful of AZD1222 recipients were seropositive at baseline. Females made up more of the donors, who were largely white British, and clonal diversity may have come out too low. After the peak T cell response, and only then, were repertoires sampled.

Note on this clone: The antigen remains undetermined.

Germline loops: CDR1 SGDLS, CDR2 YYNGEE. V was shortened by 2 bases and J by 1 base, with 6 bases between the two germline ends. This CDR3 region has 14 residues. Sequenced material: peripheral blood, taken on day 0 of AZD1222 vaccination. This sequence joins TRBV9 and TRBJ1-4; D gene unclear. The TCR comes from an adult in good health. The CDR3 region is CASSVRGTNEKLFF. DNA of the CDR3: TGTGCCAGCAGCGTCAGAGGAACTAATGAAAAACTGTTTTTT.